What follows are 10 T cell receptor beta chains derived from one specimen sequenced in a study of blood T cell repertoires in COVID-19. TCRdb keeps only in-frame clones here, not all; method: immunoSEQ multiplex PCR. The data contain approximately 400,000 clones, approximately 89% of them seen just once; the ten biggest clones take up 0.86%. Sequenced input: PBMCs or T cells enriched from blood (not recorded which). These receptors were collected from a woman aged 40-49 years who had been exposed to COVID-19.

The chain employs TRBV2 and TRBJ1-6, with TRBD1 matching 7 bases. Germline V gene sequence: CDR1 SNHLY, CDR2 FYNNEI. CDR3 length: 14 residues. Trimming at V came to 6 bases and at J to 7 bases, leaving 6 bases not matched to a gene. The CDR3 reads CASRAGTANSPLHF. DNA for the CDR3: TGTGCCAGCAGGGCCGGGACAGCAAATTCACCCCTCCACTTT.

The rearrangement joins TRBV18 to TRBJ2-1, with TRBD2 identical over 8 bases. This CDR3 contains 16 residues. Germline V lookup: CDR1 KGHSH, CDR2 LQKENI. Trimming took 4 bases from V and 2 from J; bases not matched to a gene: 7. In DNA form, the CDR3 reads TGTGCCAGCTCACTCAATAGCGGGACCACCTACAATGAGCAGTTCTTC. Translated, it gives CASSLNSGTTYNEQFF.

The V gene is TRBV19, the J gene TRBJ1-2; a weak D match, TRBD1 (5 bases). The CDR3 spans 14 residues. In germline, CDR1 is LNHDA, CDR2 SQIVND (reference sequence). The V and J ends lost 1 base and 4 bases respectively, with 10 bases between them. The CDR3 reads CASSIAGSGYGYTF. The CDR3 DNA reads as TGTGCCAGTAGTATAGCAGGGTCAGGCTATGGCTACACCTTC. The whole variable domain, remainder taken from reference TRBV19 and TRBJ1-2, is DGGITQSPKYLFRKEGQNVTLSCEQNLNHDAMYWYRQDPGQGLRLIYYSQIVNDFQKGDIAEGYSVSREKKESFPLTVTSAQKNPTAFYLCASSIAGSGYGYTFGSGTRLTVV.

The gene calls are TRBV12-3 or TRBV12-4 and TRBJ1-4; D gene unclear. The CDR3 covers 13 residues. V was clipped by 1 base and J by 12 bases, with 12 bases between them. The CDR3 DNA reads TGTGCCAGCAGTTTAGGGATCCGAGAGGAACTGTTTTTT. It encodes CASSLGIREELFF.

As regards this clone: Distinct nucleotide sequences in the sample also encode this CDR3. The chain links TRBV11-2 to TRBJ1-2; TRBD1 agrees at 8 bases. CDR1 is SGHAT and CDR2 is FQNNGV in the germline V gene. V dropped 3 bases and J dropped 0; count of bases not matched to a gene: 0. This CDR3 is built from 14 residues. The CDR3 DNA follows: TGTGCCAGCAGCTTCAGGGGGCCTAACTATGGCTACACCTTC. Translating it yields CASSFRGPNYGYTF. Drawing the rest from reference TRBV11-2 and TRBJ1-2, the complete variable domain is EAGVAQSPRYKIIEKRQSVAFWCNPISGHATLYWYQQILGQGPKLLIQFQNNGVVDDSQLPKDRFSAERLKGVDSTLKIQPAKLEDSAVYLCASSFRGPNYGYTFGSGTRLTVV.

The J gene is TRBJ1-1, the V gene TRBV6-4, with no clear D. V lost 6 bases to trimming and J lost 3 bases, with 14 bases between them. The CDR3 consists of 14 residues. Germline CDR1 and CDR2: MRHNA and SNTAGT. The DNA for the CDR3 is TGTGCCAGCAGCGCAGAGGGAGGGTACACTGAAGCTTTCTTT. Encoded protein: CASSAEGGYTEAFF.

The chain has TRBV3-1 (or the pseudogene TRBV3-2) and TRBJ1-6; TRBD1 matches 9 bases. Germline CDR1 reads LGHDT; CDR2 reads YNNKEL (reference sequence). CDR3 size: 15 residues. Trimming at V came to 4 bases and at J to 9 bases, leaving 7 bases not matched to a gene. CDR3 nucleotides: TGTGCCAGCAGCCGAGGACAGGGGACGCCTTCACCCCTCCACTTT. Amino acids: CASSRGQGTPSPLHF.

This rearrangement joins TRBV6-1 to TRBJ2-7; 8 positions agree with TRBD2. The CDR3 sequence is 14 residues long. Germline V gives CDR1 MNHNS, CDR2 SASEGT. After removal of 2 bases from V and 2 bases from J, the junction contained 2 bases not matched to a gene. This CDR3 reads CASSETGGAYEQYF. CDR3 bases: TGTGCCAGCAGTGAAACCGGGGGGGCCTACGAGCAGTACTTC.

With respect to this clone: Other nucleotide sequences from this sample produce the same CDR3. The genes are TRBV12-3 or TRBV12-4 and TRBJ1-1, with TRBD1 matching over 7 bases. V dropped 7 bases and J dropped 1; count of bases not matched to a gene: 3. There are 13 residues in the CDR3. The DNA for the CDR3 is TGTGCCAGCAATAGACAGGGGAACACTGAAGCTTTCTTT. It yields the protein CASNRQGNTEAFF.

V usage is TRBV19 and J usage is TRBJ1-2; 8 nucleotides match TRBD1. The junction had 4 bases not matched to a gene; V was cut back by 7 bases and J by 3 bases. In germline, CDR1 is LNHDA, CDR2 SQIVND (reference sequence). This CDR3 has 13 residues. The CDR3 loop reads CASTLTGDYGYTF. The DNA for the CDR3 is TGTGCCAGTACCCTGACAGGGGACTATGGCTACACCTTC.